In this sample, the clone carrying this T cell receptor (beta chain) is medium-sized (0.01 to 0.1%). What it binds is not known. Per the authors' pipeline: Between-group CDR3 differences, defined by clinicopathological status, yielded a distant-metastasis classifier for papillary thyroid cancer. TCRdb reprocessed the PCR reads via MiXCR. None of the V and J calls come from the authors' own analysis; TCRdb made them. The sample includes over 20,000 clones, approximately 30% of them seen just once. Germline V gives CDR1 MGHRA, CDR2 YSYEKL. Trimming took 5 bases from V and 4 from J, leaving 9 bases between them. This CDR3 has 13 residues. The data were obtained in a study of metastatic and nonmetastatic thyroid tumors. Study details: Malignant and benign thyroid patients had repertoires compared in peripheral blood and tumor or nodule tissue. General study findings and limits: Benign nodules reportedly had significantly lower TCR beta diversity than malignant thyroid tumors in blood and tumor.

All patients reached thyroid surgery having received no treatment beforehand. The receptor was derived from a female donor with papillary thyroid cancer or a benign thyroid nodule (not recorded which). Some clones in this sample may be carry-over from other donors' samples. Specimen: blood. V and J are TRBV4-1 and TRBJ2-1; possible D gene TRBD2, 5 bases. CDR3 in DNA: TGCGCCAGCAGCAAAGCGGTATACAATGAGCAGTTCTTC. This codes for CASSKAVYNEQFF.